This TCR beta chain comes out of a study of shared clonotypes between healthy human individuals. Study-level findings and limits: Genetic and exposure-history diversity was limited by the few donors.

Naive CD8 isolation took CD45RO-negative cells positively selected for CCR7 and excluded terminally differentiated effector memory CD45RA+ cells. The CDR3 consists of 16 residues. Per the germline V gene, CDR1 is LGHNA and CDR2 is YSLEER. Trimming removed 0 bases from V and 8 bases from J, with 19 bases in between. In regard to this clone: Its target is unknown.

Only in-frame clones appear in the TCRdb table, and some are missing; sequencing was by immunoSEQ multiplex PCR. In the table there are some 1,900,000 clones, 85% to 95% of which are singletons. Sequenced material: naive CD8+ T cells sorted from blood. The source of this sequence is a man younger than 35 in good health. This chain links TRBV4-3 with TRBJ1-1; D remains ambiguous. In DNA, the CDR3 is TGCGCCAGCAGCCAAGACCTCGCCGGCGGTGGAGAAGAAGCTTTCTTT. This translates into CASSQDLAGGGEEAFF.